One sample yielded the 5 T cell receptor beta chains listed below, sequenced in a study of blood T cell repertoires in COVID-19. Method: immunoSEQ multiplex PCR; TCRdb's copy keeps in-frame clones and lacks some. This repertoire shows nearly 250,000 clones, approximately 85% found once; its top ten account for around 6%. Sequenced input: peripheral blood. These receptor sequences come from a woman older than 75 with COVID-19, enrolled during active disease.

The rearrangement uses TRBV4-1 and TRBJ1-5, with D tentatively TRBD1 (5 bases). V dropped 2 bases and J dropped 2 bases, with 16 bases sitting between them. The CDR3 runs 17 residues. From germline, CDR1 is MGHRA and CDR2 YSYEKL. The CDR3 nucleotides are TGCGCCAGCAGCCAACTGGGGGGGACGATAGGCAATCAGCCCCAGCATTTT. It yields the protein CASSQLGGTIGNQPQHF.

This clone was recorded a few times. CDR3 residues: CASSLYRGSNEKLFF. The CDR3 nucleotides are TGTGCCAGCAGTTTATATAGGGGATCTAATGAAAAACTGTTTTTT. The chain joins TRBV27 to TRBJ1-4, with D possibly matching TRBD1 (5 bases). From germline, CDR1 is MNHEY and CDR2 SMNVEV (reference sequence). CDR3 length equals 15 residues. Trimming pared 1 base from V and 3 bases from J, leaving 9 bases between.

The chain employs TRBV5-1 and TRBJ1-1; TRBD1 matches 8 bases. This CDR3 region has 15 residues. The V segment lost 3 bases and the J segment 4 bases; nucleotides outside the gene matches: 8. Germline V lookup: CDR1 SGHRS, CDR2 YFSETQ. DNA of the CDR3: TGCGCCAGCAGCTCGTTCCGGACAGGGACCACTGAAGCTTTCTTT. Its translation: CASSSFRTGTTEAFF.

The chain links TRBV28 to TRBJ1-2; perhaps TRBD1 as D (5 bases). CDR1 and CDR2 from the germline V gene are MDHEN and SYDVKM. This CDR3 is built from 12 residues. Trimming took 4 bases from V and 8 from J, leaving 11 bases between them. The CDR3 loop reads CASSWGLAGYTF. CDR3 nucleotide sequence: TGTGCCAGCAGTTGGGGACTTGCGGGCTACACCTTC.

This chain uses TRBV29-1 with TRBJ1-1; D is undetermined. The CDR3 contains 12 residues. CDR1 SQVTM and CDR2 ANQGSEA come from the germline V gene. V was clipped by 4 bases and J by 6 bases, with 12 bases between them. The CDR3 DNA reads TGCAGCGTTGTTCCCTCTGTTTCTGAAGCTTTCTTT. It encodes CSVVPSVSEAFF.